This T cell receptor beta chain is from a study of blood T cell repertoires in COVID-19. As for the study in general: Samples of COVID-19 (acute and convalescent) were obtained from the United States, Italy and Spain.

The CDR3 contains 14 residues. The germline V gene has CDR1 SGHTA and CDR2 FQGTGA. The V gene lost 6 bases and the J gene lost 0 bases, with 11 bases spanning the gap. As originally analysed: Scientists estimated how many nucleated cells there were by amplifying reference gene primers. Repertoires were generated with immunoSEQ multiplex PCR, while TCRdb's copy carries only in-frame clones and drops some. The DNA gave D and trimming, while V, J and clone size come from that table. The sample records 75,000 to 95,000 clones, about 90% being singletons. The receptor was isolated from a man aged 50 to 60 with active COVID-19. Input material: peripheral blood. The gene calls are TRBV7-3 and TRBJ1-1, with a tentative D call TRBD1 (6 bases). CDR3 amino acids: CASSSGVLNTEAFF. CDR3 nucleotide sequence: TGTGCCAGCAGTTCAGGGGTTCTGAACACTGAAGCTTTCTTT.